These T cell receptor beta chains were read from a single sample in a study of blood T cell repertoires in COVID-19. Using immunoSEQ multiplex PCR, the repertoire was profiled, and TCRdb retains in-frame clones only, with some absent. The sample holds about 220,000 clones, over 75% seen once. Input material: PBMCs or T cells enriched from blood (not recorded which). These receptor sequences come from a woman aged 55-69 years who had recovered from COVID-19. Each CDR3 is given with its conserved first and last residue. Fields, in order: J gene, V gene, D gene, clone size, CDR3 DNA, CDR3 protein. A D gene is named only where the DNA matches it firmly. Size values are once, few and many counts, or a class for expanded clones, and some rows have none.

j_call: TRBJ2-1; v_call: TRBV10-1; d_call: TRBD2; clone_size: -; cdr3_nt: TGCGCCAGCAGTCTGTATCGACTAGCGGGGGCGGGCTACAATGAGCAGTTCTTC; cdr3_aa: CASSLYRLAGAGYNEQFF
j_call: TRBJ1-2; v_call: TRBV18; d_call: -; clone_size: -; cdr3_nt: TGTGCCAGCTCACCGGAGGGAGGGTCAATGGTAAGAAGAGGCTACACCTTC; cdr3_aa: CASSPEGGSMVRRGYTF
j_call: TRBJ1-2; v_call: TRBV14; d_call: -; clone_size: few; cdr3_nt: TGTGCCAGCAGCCCCCGCAGGGGCGGCGGTGGCTACACCTTC; cdr3_aa: CASSPRRGGGGYTF
j_call: TRBJ2-2; v_call: TRBV7-9; d_call: TRBD2; clone_size: -; cdr3_nt: TGTGCCAGCAGCTATGCTTTTCTAGCGGGCGGCGGGGAGCTGTTTTTT; cdr3_aa: CASSYAFLAGGGELFF
j_call: TRBJ1-2; v_call: TRBV2; d_call: TRBD1; clone_size: -; cdr3_nt: TGTGCCAGCAGCGGGACAGGGGGCCGTAATGGCTACACCTTC; cdr3_aa: CASSGTGGRNGYTF
j_call: TRBJ1-3; v_call: TRBV4-2; d_call: TRBD1; clone_size: -; cdr3_nt: TGTGCCAGCAGCCAGGGACAGGGGGCCCTTTTCTCTGGAAACACCATATATTTT; cdr3_aa: CASSQGQGALFSGNTIYF
j_call: TRBJ1-2; v_call: TRBV5-6; d_call: -; clone_size: few; cdr3_nt: TGTGCCAGCAGCTTGGTAGAGGGAAGAAGTGGCTACACCTTC; cdr3_aa: CASSLVEGRSGYTF
j_call: TRBJ1-4; v_call: TRBV5-1; d_call: -; clone_size: -; cdr3_nt: TGCGCCAGCAGCTCGTCGTCAGGGGCAACTAATGAAAAACTGTTTTTT; cdr3_aa: CASSSSSGATNEKLFF
j_call: TRBJ1-2; v_call: TRBV5-4; d_call: -; clone_size: -; cdr3_nt: TGTGCCAGCAGCTTGATAGGGGCGGAGGGCTACACCTTC; cdr3_aa: CASSLIGAEGYTF
j_call: TRBJ2-5; v_call: TRBV7-2; d_call: TRBD2; clone_size: -; cdr3_nt: TGTGCCAGCAGCTTAGCCTCAGCGGGGGGGCTTGAGACCCAGTACTTC; cdr3_aa: CASSLASAGGLETQYF
j_call: TRBJ1-2; v_call: TRBV7-9; d_call: TRBD1; clone_size: once; cdr3_nt: TGTGCCAGCAGCTCGCCGGACAGGACGATTGGCTACACCTTC; cdr3_aa: CASSSPDRTIGYTF
j_call: TRBJ1-2; v_call: TRBV7-8; d_call: TRBD1; clone_size: -; cdr3_nt: TGTGCCAGCAGCTTAGAAGCCAGGGGGATTAACTATGGCTACACCTTC; cdr3_aa: CASSLEARGINYGYTF
j_call: TRBJ1-5; v_call: TRBV7-8; d_call: TRBD1; clone_size: -; cdr3_nt: TGTGCCAGCAGCTGGGGACAGGGTGATCAGCCCCAGCATTTT; cdr3_aa: CASSWGQGDQPQHF
j_call: TRBJ1-1; v_call: TRBV4-3; d_call: -; clone_size: few; cdr3_nt: TGCGCCAGCAGCCAAGAGCTGATAACTAACACTGAAGCTTTCTTT; cdr3_aa: CASSQELITNTEAFF
j_call: TRBJ2-7; v_call: TRBV4-2; d_call: -; clone_size: -; cdr3_nt: TGTGCCAGCAGCCAAGATTCGTCGACTTCCACACTCCACGAGCAGTACTTC; cdr3_aa: CASSQDSSTSTLHEQYF
j_call: TRBJ2-1; v_call: TRBV3-1/TRBV3-2; d_call: TRBD2; clone_size: -; cdr3_nt: TGTGCCAGCAGCGAGGCCGGGACTAGCGGATACAATGAGCAGTTCTTC; cdr3_aa: CASSEAGTSGYNEQFF
j_call: TRBJ1-2; v_call: TRBV19; d_call: TRBD1; clone_size: -; cdr3_nt: TGTGCCAGTAGTGACAGGGACTATGGCTACACCTTC; cdr3_aa: CASSDRDYGYTF
j_call: TRBJ1-2; v_call: TRBV7-2; d_call: -; clone_size: -; cdr3_nt: TGTGCCAGCAGCTTAAACAAGGACTCCTACTATGGCTACACCTTC; cdr3_aa: CASSLNKDSYYGYTF
j_call: TRBJ2-2; v_call: TRBV19; d_call: -; clone_size: -; cdr3_nt: TGTGCCAGTAGTATAGGGCGGGGACCTAACGGCGGGGAGCTGTTTTTT; cdr3_aa: CASSIGRGPNGGELFF
j_call: TRBJ2-5; v_call: TRBV2; d_call: TRBD2; clone_size: once; cdr3_nt: TGTGCCAGCAGTGAACTTCGGGGGGAAGGGACCCAGTACTTC; cdr3_aa: CASSELRGEGTQYF
j_call: TRBJ1-1; v_call: TRBV18; d_call: TRBD1; clone_size: -; cdr3_nt: TGTGCCAGCTCACCACCTTCAGTTCGGACAGGGTGGACTGAAGCTTTCTTT; cdr3_aa: CASSPPSVRTGWTEAFF
j_call: TRBJ2-5; v_call: TRBV5-6; d_call: -; clone_size: -; cdr3_nt: TGTGCCAGCAGCTTGTCACAGGTTGGGGCCCAGTACTTC; cdr3_aa: CASSLSQVGAQYF
j_call: TRBJ2-7; v_call: TRBV2; d_call: -; clone_size: few; cdr3_nt: TGTGCCAGCTCCCGGGACACTTCCTACGAGCAGTACTTC; cdr3_aa: CASSRDTSYEQYF
j_call: TRBJ2-5; v_call: TRBV19; d_call: -; clone_size: -; cdr3_nt: TGTGCCAGTAGTATTTCTTCCGCTAGGCAGGAGACCCAGTACTTC; cdr3_aa: CASSISSARQETQYF
j_call: TRBJ2-3; v_call: TRBV18; d_call: TRBD1; clone_size: -; cdr3_nt: TGTGCCAGCACCGAAGACGGGACAGGGGGCACAGATACGCAGTATTTT; cdr3_aa: CASTEDGTGGTDTQYF
j_call: TRBJ1-5; v_call: TRBV2; d_call: -; clone_size: -; cdr3_nt: TGTGCCAGCACCCAGGGGTATCAGCCCCAGCATTTT; cdr3_aa: CASTQGYQPQHF
j_call: TRBJ2-1; v_call: TRBV4-2; d_call: TRBD2; clone_size: -; cdr3_nt: TGTGCCAGCAGCCAAGAGGTCACTAGCGGATACAATGAGCAGTTCTTC; cdr3_aa: CASSQEVTSGYNEQFF
j_call: TRBJ2-1; v_call: TRBV5-1; d_call: TRBD1; clone_size: -; cdr3_nt: TGCGCCAGCAGCCGACGGACAGGGGAAACCTCCTACAATGAGCAGTTCTTC; cdr3_aa: CASSRRTGETSYNEQFF
j_call: TRBJ2-3; v_call: TRBV10-3; d_call: -; clone_size: -; cdr3_nt: TGTGCCATCAGTGAAAACAGAGACACAGATACGCAGTATTTT; cdr3_aa: CAISENRDTDTQYF
j_call: TRBJ1-5; v_call: TRBV12-3/TRBV12-4; d_call: -; clone_size: -; cdr3_nt: TGTGCCAGCAGTTTATCAGCGGATCAGCCCCAGCATTTT; cdr3_aa: CASSLSADQPQHF
j_call: TRBJ2-3; v_call: TRBV11-3; d_call: TRBD2; clone_size: -; cdr3_nt: TGTGCCAGCAGCTTCGGACTAGCGCGGAACACAGATACGCAGTATTTT; cdr3_aa: CASSFGLARNTDTQYF
j_call: TRBJ2-3; v_call: TRBV5-6; d_call: -; clone_size: few; cdr3_nt: TGTGCCAGCAGCTCCCTAGCAGGCACAGATACGCAGTATTTT; cdr3_aa: CASSSLAGTDTQYF
j_call: TRBJ1-2; v_call: TRBV4-2; d_call: TRBD1; clone_size: -; cdr3_nt: TGTGCCAGCACCGGGACAGGGGACGGGGACTATGGCTACACCTTC; cdr3_aa: CASTGTGDGDYGYTF
j_call: TRBJ2-1; v_call: TRBV5-5; d_call: TRBD2; clone_size: once; cdr3_nt: TGTGCCAGCAGCTTGGCGGGACTAGCGGATATCTCTAAGGAGCAGTTCTTC; cdr3_aa: CASSLAGLADISKEQFF
j_call: TRBJ2-3; v_call: TRBV2; d_call: TRBD2; clone_size: -; cdr3_nt: TGTGCCAGCAATCTGATTAGCGGGTCGCAGTATTTT; cdr3_aa: CASNLISGSQYF
j_call: TRBJ2-7; v_call: TRBV15; d_call: -; clone_size: -; cdr3_nt: TGTGCCACCAGCAGAATGCCCGGCGCCGGGACCTACGAGCAGTACTTC; cdr3_aa: CATSRMPGAGTYEQYF
j_call: TRBJ2-7; v_call: TRBV6-5; d_call: -; clone_size: -; cdr3_nt: TGTGCCAGCAGTTACCCCAGGGGTTCCTTCTACGAGCAGTACTTC; cdr3_aa: CASSYPRGSFYEQYF
j_call: TRBJ2-7; v_call: TRBV2; d_call: TRBD2; clone_size: -; cdr3_nt: TGTGCCAGCACCCAGGGCGGGGGGGCCTACGAGCAGTACTTC; cdr3_aa: CASTQGGGAYEQYF
j_call: TRBJ1-1; v_call: TRBV5-1; d_call: -; clone_size: -; cdr3_nt: TGCGCCAGCAGCTTGACGCAGGGAGGAACTGAAGCTTTCTTT; cdr3_aa: CASSLTQGGTEAFF
j_call: TRBJ1-5; v_call: TRBV19; d_call: -; clone_size: -; cdr3_nt: TGTGCCAGTAGTATTCTTCGGCAGCCCCAGCATTTT; cdr3_aa: CASSILRQPQHF
j_call: TRBJ2-3; v_call: TRBV7-2; d_call: -; clone_size: -; cdr3_nt: TGTGCCAGCAGCTTATATTTGGCGGGAAACACGCAGTATTTT; cdr3_aa: CASSLYLAGNTQYF
j_call: TRBJ2-3; v_call: TRBV7-2; d_call: TRBD2; clone_size: once; cdr3_nt: TGTGCCAGCAGCCAACTAGCGGGGGGGAGCACAGATACGCAGTATTTT; cdr3_aa: CASSQLAGGSTDTQYF
j_call: TRBJ1-1; v_call: TRBV6-5; d_call: TRBD1; clone_size: once; cdr3_nt: TGTGCCAGCAGTAGCACAGGGGAAAGTAGGGCTTTCTTT; cdr3_aa: CASSSTGESRAFF
j_call: TRBJ2-7; v_call: TRBV19; d_call: -; clone_size: -; cdr3_nt: TGTGCCAGTAGTATAGAGGAGCGTGGCTCCTACGAGCAGTACTTC; cdr3_aa: CASSIEERGSYEQYF
j_call: TRBJ2-3; v_call: TRBV11-2; d_call: -; clone_size: -; cdr3_nt: TGTGCCAGCACTCAAGGCGGAGGGAGGCAGTATTTT; cdr3_aa: CASTQGGGRQYF
j_call: TRBJ2-7; v_call: TRBV27; d_call: -; clone_size: once; cdr3_nt: TGTGCCAGCAGTTTAGGCCGAACCTACGAGCAGTACTTC; cdr3_aa: CASSLGRTYEQYF
j_call: TRBJ1-6; v_call: TRBV15; d_call: -; clone_size: few; cdr3_nt: TGTGCCACCAGCCTCAGGGGCACCAATTCACCCCTCCACTTT; cdr3_aa: CATSLRGTNSPLHF
j_call: TRBJ1-3; v_call: TRBV4-2; d_call: TRBD1; clone_size: -; cdr3_nt: TGTGCCAGCAGCCAAGTGGACAGGGAGGGAAACACCATATATTTT; cdr3_aa: CASSQVDREGNTIYF
j_call: TRBJ2-1; v_call: TRBV11-1; d_call: -; clone_size: -; cdr3_nt: TGTGCCAGCAGCTACTCCGGGTCTTACAATGAGCAGTTCTTC; cdr3_aa: CASSYSGSYNEQFF
j_call: TRBJ2-1; v_call: TRBV10-1; d_call: -; clone_size: -; cdr3_nt: TGCGCCAGCAGTCCAAGTCCTAGCGACGATGAGCAGTTCTTC; cdr3_aa: CASSPSPSDDEQFF
j_call: TRBJ1-6; v_call: TRBV5-1; d_call: -; clone_size: -; cdr3_nt: TGCGCCAGCAGCATGGTATCTCGGTATTCACCCCTCCACTTT; cdr3_aa: CASSMVSRYSPLHF
j_call: TRBJ2-5; v_call: TRBV18; d_call: TRBD1; clone_size: -; cdr3_nt: TGTGCCAGCTCACCCACAGGGGGCCAAGAGACCCAGTACTTC; cdr3_aa: CASSPTGGQETQYF